The rows below give T cell receptor beta chains drawn from one sample of a study of cytotoxic CD8 clonotypes in ibrutinib-treated CLL. Data came from immunoSEQ multiplex PCR; TCRdb stores just in-frame clones and leaves some out. The table includes about 18,000 clones, approximately 82% detected once. Sequencing was performed on PBMCs, taken before ibrutinib treatment. These receptors were taken from a human donor with chronic lymphocytic leukemia. CDR3s include the opening cysteine and the closing phenylalanine or tryptophan. Fields, in order: J gene, V gene, clone size, D gene, CDR3 DNA, CDR3 protein. D genes are given only for firm matches. A row's size may be missing; if present it is once, few, many or a size class.

>TRBJ1-2|TRBV10-2|few|NA
TGCGCCAGCAGTGCAGGGGACACGGGCTATGGCTACACCTTC
CASSAGDTGYGYTF
>TRBJ2-7|TRBV27|NA|TRBD1
TGTGCCAGCAGTTGGGGGACAGGGGCATACGAGCAGTACTTC
CASSWGTGAYEQYF
>TRBJ2-7|TRBV19|NA|TRBD2
TGTGCCAGTAGTATCGGACTAGCGGGAATGTACGAGCAGTACTTC
CASSIGLAGMYEQYF
>TRBJ2-1|TRBV28|once|TRBD2
TGTGCCAGCAGTCCCCCACTAGCGGGAGGGGTTAGCTCCTACAATGAGCAGTTCTTC
CASSPPLAGGVSSYNEQFF
>TRBJ2-1|TRBV9|once|TRBD2
TGTGCCAGCAGCATGGGACTAGCGGGAGGGAAAGGATACAATGAGCAGTTCTTC
CASSMGLAGGKGYNEQFF
>TRBJ2-5|TRBV7-2|NA|TRBD2
TGTGCCAGCAGCTTAACTAGCGGGCAGGAGACCCAGTACTTC
CASSLTSGQETQYF
>TRBJ2-7|TRBV5-1|once|TRBD1
TGCGCCAGCAGCCAGTCCCGGGACAGGGAGTTAATTGAGCAGTACTTC
CASSQSRDRELIEQYF
>TRBJ2-1|TRBV6-1|NA|TRBD2
TGTGCCAGCAGACCGACTAGCGGGAGGAGCAATGAGCAGTTCTTC
CASRPTSGRSNEQFF
>TRBJ2-7|TRBV7-8|few|TRBD1
TGTGCCAGCAGCTACAGGGGCGAGCAGTACTTC
CASSYRGEQYF
>TRBJ1-1|TRBV2|NA|NA
TGTGCCAGCAGTAGCGGACTCTCGAACACTGAAGCTTTCTTT
CASSSGLSNTEAFF
>TRBJ1-5|TRBV27|NA|TRBD1
TGTGCCAGCAGGACAGGGGGCGACCGTAGTCAGCCCCAGCATTTT
CASRTGGDRSQPQHF
>TRBJ2-5|TRBV13|NA|NA
TGTGCCAGCAGCCCCGAGGGTCAGCAAGAGACCCAGTACTTC
CASSPEGQQETQYF
>TRBJ2-1|TRBV19|NA|NA
TGTGCCAGTAGTATAGCGGGCTCTTTATGGGAGGATGAGCAGTTCTTC
CASSIAGSLWEDEQFF
>TRBJ2-2|TRBV7-7|NA|TRBD1
TGTGCTAGCAGCGTCGACAGGGGCAACACCGGGGAGCTGTTTTTT
CASSVDRGNTGELFF
>TRBJ1-1|TRBV27|NA|NA
TGTGCCAGCAGTTCAGGGATGACGAACACTGAAGCTTTCTTT
CASSSGMTNTEAFF
>TRBJ2-5|TRBV5-1|NA|NA
TGCGCCAGCAGCTTGTCAGGGAGTGAGACCCAGTACTTC
CASSLSGSETQYF
>TRBJ1-1|TRBV29-1|NA|NA
TGCAGCTCACGCACCCTGGGGAACACTGAAGCTTTCTTT
CSSRTLGNTEAFF
>TRBJ2-1|TRBV9|NA|NA
TGTGCCAGCAGTGGGGCCCCCGGGGGCTGGAATGAGCAGTTCTTC
CASSGAPGGWNEQFF
>TRBJ1-5|TRBV19|NA|NA
TGTGCCAGTAGTATGGCGGGAGATCAGCCCCAGCATTTT
CASSMAGDQPQHF
>TRBJ2-7|TRBV4-1|NA|NA
TGCGCCAGCAGCCAAGCTTTTTCTGACTACGAGCAGTACTTC
CASSQAFSDYEQYF
>TRBJ1-4|TRBV18|NA|NA
TGTGCCAGCTCACCATATGGCACTCCTAATGAAAAACTGTTTTTT
CASSPYGTPNEKLFF
>TRBJ2-1|TRBV7-3|NA|NA
TGTGCCAGCAGCTTCGAAATAGCTGATGAGCAGTTCTTC
CASSFEIADEQFF
>TRBJ2-1|TRBV6-4|NA|NA
TGTGCCAGCAGCTGGAGACCCGCGACGGCCAATGAGCAGTTCTTC
CASSWRPATANEQFF
>TRBJ1-2|TRBV7-9|NA|NA
TGTGCCAGCAGCTTAGCGCTTAGCGGGGGCGGCTACACCTTC
CASSLALSGGGYTF
>TRBJ1-2|TRBV5-4|NA|NA
TGTGCCAGCAGCATGGGACGGAGTAACTATGGCTACACCTTC
CASSMGRSNYGYTF
>TRBJ2-3|TRBV7-9|NA|TRBD2
TGTGCCAGCAGCCCCTCCGAAGCGGGAGCTGGAGATACGCAGTATTTT
CASSPSEAGAGDTQYF
>TRBJ2-7|TRBV5-1|NA|NA
TGCGCCAGCAGTTACCAGTCGACCTACGAGCAGTACTTC
CASSYQSTYEQYF
>TRBJ1-2|TRBV9|NA|NA
TGTGCCAGCAGCGTGGAAGGTAGTGGCTACACCTTC
CASSVEGSGYTF
>TRBJ2-1|TRBV7-9|NA|NA
TGTGCCAGCAGCCCGGGGGAGGGGGACAATGAGCAGTTCTTC
CASSPGEGDNEQFF
>TRBJ1-1|TRBV5-1|few|NA
TGCGCCAGCAGTCCAACGGCAATTCTAGGGGACACTGAAGCTTTCTTT
CASSPTAILGDTEAFF
>TRBJ2-1|TRBV2|NA|NA
TGTGCCACCGGGCCGGGGCCTGAGCAGTTCTTC
CATGPGPEQFF
>TRBJ1-1|TRBV7-9|NA|NA
TGTGCCAGCGATTACGGCGGCGGCCAAAACACTGAAGCTTTCTTT
CASDYGGGQNTEAFF
>TRBJ2-5|TRBV11-2|NA|NA
TGTGCCAGCAGCACCGGGACAACAGAGACCCAGTACTTC
CASSTGTTETQYF
>TRBJ2-6|TRBV7-3|NA|TRBD2
TGTGCCAGCAGCCGAGGGGAGGGCTCTGGGGCCAACGTCCTGACTTTC
CASSRGEGSGANVLTF
>TRBJ2-5|TRBV6-5|NA|NA
TGTGCCAGCAGCACGACAGTAGTGGAGACCCAGTACTTC
CASSTTVVETQYF
>TRBJ2-5|TRBV15|NA|NA
TGTGCCACCAGCAGAGTGCAGGGAATGGTAGGGCAAGAGACCCAGTACTTC
CATSRVQGMVGQETQYF
>TRBJ2-3|TRBV7-2|NA|TRBD1
TGTGCCAGCAGCTTGGGACAGGGCCGCTCAGATACGCAGTATTTT
CASSLGQGRSDTQYF
>TRBJ2-3|TRBV11-1|NA|NA
TGTGCCAGCAGCCACGAGAGTCCAGATACGCAGTATTTT
CASSHESPDTQYF
>TRBJ2-2|TRBV11-2|NA|NA
TGTGCCAGCAGCTTAGTGGCAGGGTCTAACACCGGGGAGCTGTTTTTT
CASSLVAGSNTGELFF
>TRBJ1-1|TRBV19|NA|NA
TGTGCCACCCAAACAGGGTTTACTGAAGCTTTCTTT
CATQTGFTEAFF
>TRBJ2-3|TRBV28|NA|TRBD2
TGTGCCAGCAGGAAGGGACTAGCGGGAGGTGAAGATACGCAGTATTTT
CASRKGLAGGEDTQYF
>TRBJ2-7|TRBV7-6|NA|TRBD1
TGTGCCAGCAGCTTAGTCCCCGACAGGGGGCGGGACGAGCAGTACTTC
CASSLVPDRGRDEQYF